The 23 T cell receptor beta chains below were found in one sample sequenced in a study of OX40 agonist ivuxolimab in advanced cancers. The table came from immunoSEQ multiplex PCR; TCRdb's copy has only in-frame clones and leaves some out. Of about 55,000 clones in the sample, 88% were seen once. The source was CD4+ or CD8+ T cells sorted from blood, collected in a trial of the OX40 agonist ivuxolimab. The source of these receptors is an adult with an advanced solid tumor such as melanoma, head and neck, liver or kidney cancer.

V and J are TRBV5-1 and TRBJ2-3; D is unclear. Trimming took 8 bases from V and 2 from J, leaving 15 bases between them. Germline assignment: CDR1 SGHRS and CDR2 YFSETQ. This CDR3 has 14 amino acids. DNA for the CDR3: TGCGCCAGTCGGCGATCTTTAGACACAGATACGCAGTATTTT. It encodes CASRRSLDTDTQYF.

V is TRBV28 and J is TRBJ2-7, with a weak D call TRBD1 (6 bases). Germline V gene sequence: CDR1 MDHEN, CDR2 SYDVKM. V was shortened by 7 bases and J by 0 bases, with 16 bases between the two germline ends. The CDR3 contains 15 residues. CDR3 bases: TGTGCCAGCACCCTCCCTCAAGGGGGCTCCTACGAGCAGTACTTC. Protein product: CASTLPQGGSYEQYF.

The CDR3 sequence: CASSLEGDRAYNEQFF. The CDR3 nucleotides read TGTGCCAGCAGCTTGGAAGGGGACCGAGCCTACAATGAGCAGTTCTTC. J is TRBJ2-1 and V is TRBV5-4; D may match TRBD1 or TRBD2 (5 bases each). The CDR3 length is 16 residues. V lost 0 bases, J lost 2 bases, and 12 bases lay in between. CDR1 SGHNT and CDR2 YYREEE come from the germline V gene (reference sequence). The full variable domain, in which reference TRBV5-4 and TRBJ2-1 provide the parts outside the CDR3, is ETGVTQSPTHLIKTRGQQVTLRCSSQSGHNTVSWYQQALGQGPQFIFQYYREEENGRGNFPPRFSGLQFPNYSSELNVNALELDDSALYLCASSLEGDRAYNEQFFGPGTRLTVL.

This chain links TRBV4-1 with TRBJ1-4; 10 bases align to TRBD1. V lost 3 bases, J lost 0 bases, and 1 base stayed unmatched. Germline V CDR1 and CDR2: MGHRA, YSYEKL. The CDR3 runs to 16 residues. DNA of the CDR3: TGCGCCAGCAGCCAGGGACAGGGGTCAACTAATGAAAAACTGTTTTTT. Protein product: CASSQGQGSTNEKLFF.

This clone was counted once. The chain uses TRBV10-3 and TRBJ1-3; no reliable D call. CDR3 length: 12 residues. V was clipped by 2 bases and J by 9 bases, with 8 bases between them. Germline CDR1 and CDR2: ENHRY and SYGVKD. In DNA form, the CDR3 reads TGTGCCATCAGTGAGGGCCCCGGCACCATATATTTT. As protein: CAISEGPGTIYF.

The V call is TRBV27, the J call TRBJ2-7; D is perhaps TRBD1 (5 bases). CDR3 size: 13 residues. The V end lost 6 bases, the J end lost 6 bases, and 15 bases lay between the germline ends. Germline CDR1 is MNHEY and CDR2 is SMNVEV (reference sequence). The CDR3 sequence: CASRTQGGGEQYF. The DNA for the CDR3 is TGTGCCAGCAGAACTCAGGGTGGTGGCGAGCAGTACTTC.

This clone has only one observation. The chain uses TRBV4-1 and TRBJ1-5; D gene uncertain. Trimming took off 1 base at V and 1 base at J, with 14 bases between the two ends. Germline-derived CDR1 and CDR2 are MGHRA and YSYEKL. The CDR3 spans 17 residues. The CDR3 DNA reads TGCGCCAGCAGCCAAGTCGAGAAAGCGGGGAGCAATCAGCCCCAGCATTTT. This codes for CASSQVEKAGSNQPQHF.

The gene calls are TRBV28 and TRBJ2-7, with unresolved D. Germline V gene sequence: CDR1 MDHEN, CDR2 SYDVKM. The CDR3 totals 12 residues. V was cut by 6 bases and J by 3 bases, with 9 bases left in between. In DNA, the CDR3 is TGTGCCAGCAGCTCCATTTTCTACGAGCAGTACTTC. It specifies CASSSIFYEQYF.

The chain links TRBV28 to TRBJ2-5; D possibly uses TRBD1 or TRBD2 (5 bases each). The V gene lost 8 bases and the J gene lost 4 bases, with 14 bases spanning the gap. The CDR3 runs to 13 residues. CDR1 and CDR2 (germline): MDHEN, SYDVKM. In DNA form, the CDR3 reads TGTGCCAGCGGGGACGGAAGATCAGAGACCCAGTACTTC. It translates to CASGDGRSETQYF.

This clone was recorded only once. The V and J genes are TRBV5-4 and TRBJ2-3; 10 nucleotides agree with TRBD2. The CDR3 extends over 15 amino acids. V shed 5 bases and J 4 bases; nucleotides not matched to a gene: 7. The germline gives CDR1 SGHNT, CDR2 YYREEE (reference sequence). CDR3 in amino acids: CASRQAGGPADTQYF. CDR3 DNA sequence: TGTGCCAGCAGGCAAGCGGGAGGGCCGGCAGATACGCAGTATTTT.

This chain connects TRBV4-1 to TRBJ2-7; possible D gene TRBD1, 5 bases. CDR1 and CDR2 (germline): MGHRA, YSYEKL. The CDR3 runs 14 residues. V lost 0 bases and J lost 12, with 18 bases in between. The CDR3 DNA follows: TGCGCCAGCAGCCAAGATCTGGGGTCAGGGTTTTGGTACTTC. It specifies CASSQDLGSGFWYF.

This clone showed up just a few times. The J gene is TRBJ1-1, the V gene TRBV29-1; D gene uncertain. Germline lookup yields CDR1 SQVTM and CDR2 ANQGSEA. The germline V and J ends were trimmed by 7 bases and 8 bases, with 11 bases remaining between them. The CDR3 is 10 residues long. This CDR3 reads CSAIQGEAFF. Here the CDR3 DNA reads TGCAGCGCTATCCAAGGCGAAGCTTTCTTT.

J is TRBJ1-5 and V is TRBV10-3; weak D call: TRBD1 (5 bases). Germline lookup yields CDR1 ENHRY and CDR2 SYGVKD. The CDR3 contains 17 residues. With 0 bases removed from V and 9 bases from J, the gap between germline ends came to 21 bases. DNA for the CDR3: TGTGCCATCAGTGAGTCAAAGGCAGGCAACATCCAGGGGCCCCAGCATTTT. Encoded protein: CAISESKAGNIQGPQHF.

The chain combines TRBV19 with TRBJ1-2; 7 positions match TRBD1. The CDR3 loop spans 13 amino acids. After removal of 7 bases from V and 4 bases from J, the junction contained 6 bases not matched to a gene. Germline V CDR1 and CDR2: LNHDA, SQIVND (reference sequence). Here the CDR3 DNA reads TGTGCCAGTACGGGGACAGCCCTCTATGGCTACACCTTC. Its translation: CASTGTALYGYTF.

The chain has TRBV5-5 and TRBJ2-7; D gene unclear. The germline V gene has CDR1 SGHKS and CDR2 YYEKEE (reference sequence). The CDR3 is 16 residues long. V dropped 1 base and J dropped 2 bases, with 16 bases sitting between them. The CDR3 is CASSLNWAAGTYEQYF. The CDR3 nucleotides read TGTGCCAGCAGCTTGAATTGGGCGGCTGGAACCTACGAGCAGTACTTC. The full variable domain, its missing parts supplied by reference TRBV5-5 and TRBJ2-7, is DAGVTQSPTHLIKTRGQQVTLRCSPISGHKSVSWYQQVLGQGPQFIFQYYEKEERGRGNFPDRFSARQFPNYSSELNVNALLLGDSALYLCASSLNWAAGTYEQYFGPGTRLTVT.

The chain couples TRBV28 to TRBJ1-1; no clear D. Germline lookup yields CDR1 MDHEN and CDR2 SYDVKM. CDR3 length equals 13 residues. The germline V and J ends were trimmed by 7 bases and 4 bases, with 13 bases remaining between them. The CDR3 is CASTLLTGTEAFF. DNA of the CDR3: TGTGCCAGCACCTTGTTAACGGGCACTGAAGCTTTCTTT.

The chain joins TRBV7-6 to TRBJ2-7; D could derive from TRBD1 or TRBD2 (5 bases each). CDR3 length: 13 residues. Per germline, CDR1 SGHVS and CDR2 FNYEAQ. Trimming shortened V by 4 bases and J by 5 bases, and 12 bases separated the two germline ends. CDR3 sequence: CASSSGPANEQYF. The CDR3 DNA sequence: TGTGCCAGCAGCTCGGGACCTGCCAACGAGCAGTACTTC.

The J gene is TRBJ2-5, the V gene TRBV18; 7 bases are a match to TRBD1. The junction had 3 bases not matched to a gene; V was cut back by 1 base and J by 1 base. Per the germline V gene, CDR1 is KGHSH and CDR2 is LQKENI. The CDR3 loop spans 15 amino acids. CDR3 sequence reads: CASSPRTGAQETQYF. The DNA for the CDR3 is TGTGCCAGCTCACCACGAACAGGGGCCCAAGAGACCCAGTACTTC.

V usage is TRBV5-1 and J usage is TRBJ2-3; TRBD1 matches at 7 bases. V lost 3 bases and J lost 2; bases outside the gene matches: 3. This CDR3 has 14 amino acids. Germline assignment: CDR1 SGHRS and CDR2 YFSETQ. The CDR3 here is CASSWGQNTDTQYF. In DNA form, the CDR3 reads TGCGCCAGCAGCTGGGGACAGAACACAGATACGCAGTATTTT.

The chain recombines TRBV27 with TRBJ1-4, with TRBD1 as a possible D gene (6 bases). CDR3 length: 15 residues. V was pared by 6 bases and J by 5 bases, with 16 bases between. Germline CDR1 and CDR2: MNHEY and SMNVEV (reference sequence). This CDR3 reads CASSPQGGRNEKLFF. CDR3 coding DNA: TGTGCCAGCAGCCCCCAAGGGGGGAGAAATGAAAAACTGTTTTTT.

The chain carries TRBV7-9 and TRBJ2-7, with 7 bases aligning to TRBD1. Germline assignment: CDR1 SEHNR and CDR2 FQNEAQ (reference sequence). J gave up 0 bases and V 0 bases, and 2 bases lay outside the gene matches. This CDR3 is built from 15 residues. The CDR3 reads CASSLASGGSYEQYF. CDR3 nucleotide sequence: TGTGCCAGCAGCTTAGCGTCAGGGGGCTCCTACGAGCAGTACTTC.

The CDR3 DNA reads TGTGCCAGCAGCTTAGGGGGGGAGACCGCGGCGTACTTC. The encoded protein is CASSLGGETAAYF. The rearrangement joins TRBV7-9 to TRBJ2-7, with D tentatively TRBD2 (6 bases). CDR1 and CDR2 (germline): SEHNR, FQNEAQ (reference sequence). The CDR3 runs to 13 residues. V was pared by 1 base and J by 12 bases, with 16 bases between.

The V call is TRBV5-4, the J call TRBJ2-5, with 9 nucleotides matching TRBD2. Unmatched junction bases numbered 9, after V lost 7 bases and J lost 2 bases. This CDR3 region has 15 residues. The germline gives CDR1 SGHNT, CDR2 YYREEE (reference sequence). Written as DNA, the CDR3 is TGTGCCAGCGGTCCGGGACTAGCCCAGCAAGAGACCCAGTACTTC. Protein: CASGPGLAQQETQYF.